The next 5 T cell receptor beta chains were all read from a single sample in a study of PD-1 blockade in classical Hodgkin lymphoma. Regarding time point: cycle 4 day 1 (C4D1), after six to seven weeks of nivolumab. Relapse was seen in all patients after autologous stem cell transplantation, and brentuximab vedotin exposure was variable. The repertoire was sequenced with immunoSEQ multiplex PCR; TCRdb's copy has only in-frame clones and lacks some. The table has approximately 22,000 clones, 60% to 80% seen once. The source material was peripheral blood mononuclear cells (PBMCs), sampled before the fourth cycle of nivolumab. These receptors originate from a human donor with classical Hodgkin lymphoma.

This clone has a single count. The chain links TRBV7-6 to TRBJ2-1, with 7 bases fitting TRBD2. The CDR3 spans 17 residues. Losses at the gene ends were 2 bases for V and 2 bases for J; bases not matched to a gene: 9. Germline CDR1 is SGHVS and CDR2 is FNYEAQ. CDR3 region: CASSLSVAGVTYNEQFF. The CDR3 bases are TGTGCCAGCAGCTTAAGCGTGGCGGGGGTTACCTACAATGAGCAGTTCTTC.

The V call is TRBV5-1, the J call TRBJ2-7; D possibly matches TRBD1 or TRBD2 (5 bases each). Trimming cost V 5 bases and J 0 bases, with 12 bases left between them. From germline, CDR1 is SGHRS and CDR2 YFSETQ. This CDR3 has 14 residues. CDR3 sequence: CASSSEGFSYEQYF. The CDR3 DNA reads as TGCGCCAGCAGTTCTGAGGGGTTCTCCTACGAGCAGTACTTC.

The V call is TRBV10-3, the J call TRBJ1-1, with D unclear. V dropped 4 bases and J dropped 1 base, with 10 bases sitting between them. The CDR3 has 14 residues. In germline, CDR1 is ENHRY, CDR2 SYGVKD. The CDR3 region is CAISADRGNTEAFF. The CDR3 coding sequence is TGTGCCATCAGTGCGGACCGAGGGAACACTGAAGCTTTCTTT.

J is TRBJ2-7 and V is TRBV15; 8 bases fit TRBD2. Germline lookup yields CDR1 LNHNV and CDR2 YYDKDF (reference sequence). Trimming took 0 bases from V and 4 from J; bases not matched to a gene: 2. This CDR3 spans 14 amino acids. The CDR3 bases are TGTGCCACCAGCAGAGACCCTAGCGGGTACGAGCAGTACTTC. Its protein is CATSRDPSGYEQYF.

This clone was counted a few times. V gene TRBV12-5 combines with J gene TRBJ1-2; 11 nucleotides match TRBD1. From germline, CDR1 is LGHNT and CDR2 FRNRAP. The junction had 1 base not matched to a gene; V was cut back by 1 base and J by 3 bases. The CDR3 consists of 15 residues. The DNA for the CDR3 is TGTGCTAGTGGTTTGGGGACAGGGGGCCACTATGGCTACACCTTC. It codes for CASGLGTGGHYGYTF. The full variable domain, in which reference TRBV12-5 and TRBJ1-2 provide the parts outside the CDR3, is DARVTQTPRHKVTEMGQEVTMRCQPILGHNTVFWYRQTMMQGLELLAYFRNRAPLDDSGMPKDRFSAEMPDATLATLKIQPSEPRDSAVYFCASGLGTGGHYGYTFGSGTRLTVV.